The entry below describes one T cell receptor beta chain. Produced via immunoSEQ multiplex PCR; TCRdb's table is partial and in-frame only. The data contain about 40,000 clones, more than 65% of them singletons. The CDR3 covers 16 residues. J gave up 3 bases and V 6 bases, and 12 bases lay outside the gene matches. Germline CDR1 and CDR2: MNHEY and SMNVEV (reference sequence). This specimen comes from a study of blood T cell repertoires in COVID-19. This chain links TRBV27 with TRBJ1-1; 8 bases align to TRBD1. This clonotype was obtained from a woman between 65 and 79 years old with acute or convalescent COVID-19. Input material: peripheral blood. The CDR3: CASRPAGGARHTEAFF. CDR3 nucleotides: TGTGCCAGCAGACCCGCAGGGGGCGCGCGACACACTGAAGCTTTCTTT.